Following are 29 T cell receptor beta chains from one sample sequenced in a study of T cell repertoires in cytomegalovirus infection. TCRdb reprocessed the reads with MiXCR, giving one entry per CDR3 protein. The sample has 400,000 to 550,000 distinct CDR3 sequences; about 11% are singletons. The sequencing sample was made of PBMCs. Receptor source: a human donor in good health (CMV status not recorded). Some clones in this sample may be carry-over from other donors' samples.

The chain carries TRBV18 and TRBJ2-1; 10 bases are shared with TRBD2. With 2 bases clipped from V and 1 base from J, the junction kept 8 bases outside the gene matches. Germline CDR1 KGHSH, CDR2 LQKENI. The CDR3 is made up of 18 amino acids. CDR3 in DNA: TGTGCCAGCTCACCATGGACTAGCGGAACACAATCCTACAATGAGCAGTTCTTC. The encoded protein is CASSPWTSGTQSYNEQFF.

This clonotype was seen ten or more times. V usage is TRBV6-6 and J usage is TRBJ1-5, with a tentative D call TRBD1 (5 bases). Looked up from germline, CDR1 is MNHNY and CDR2 is SVGAGI (reference sequence). This CDR3 is 15 amino acids long. V shed 5 bases and J shed 2 bases, with 13 bases lying between them. The DNA for the CDR3 is TGTGCCAGCAGTCCCCGGGGGGAAGGCAATCAGCCCCAGCATTTT. Protein product: CASSPRGEGNQPQHF.

The table lists this clonotype with many counts. The V and J genes are TRBV7-8 and TRBJ1-1; D is perhaps TRBD1 (5 bases). V was pared by 1 base and J by 1 base, with 10 bases between. The germline V gene encodes CDR1 SGHVS and CDR2 FQNEAQ. This CDR3 contains 15 residues. The CDR3 reads CASSLVATENTEAFF. DNA for the CDR3: TGTGCCAGCAGCTTAGTAGCGACAGAGAACACTGAAGCTTTCTTT. The variable domain in full, completed from reference TRBV7-8 and TRBJ1-1, reads GAGVSQSPRYKVAKRGQDVALRCDPISGHVSLFWYQQALGQGPEFLTYFQNEAQLDKSGLPSDRFFAERPEGSVSTLKIQRTQQEDSAVYLCASSLVATENTEAFFGQGTRLTVV.

This clonotype showed up just a few times. The chain couples TRBV12-3 or TRBV12-4 to TRBJ1-1; 8 bases map to TRBD1. This CDR3 comprises 14 residues. V was pared by 4 bases and J by 11 bases, with 12 bases of the junction left unmatched. The CDR3 loop is CASSSPRQGRKAFF. The CDR3 nucleotides read TGTGCCAGCAGTTCCCCCCGACAGGGGAGGAAGGCTTTCTTT.

This clonotype was recorded many times. This chain joins TRBV7-8 and TRBJ2-3, with D possibly TRBD1 on 6 matching bases. The length of the CDR3 is 15 residues. Per germline, CDR1 SGHVS and CDR2 FQNEAQ. The V and J ends lost 5 bases and 4 bases respectively, with 16 bases between them. The CDR3 here is CASSRYQGLADTQYF. The CDR3 DNA reads as TGTGCCAGCAGCCGCTACCAGGGGTTGGCAGATACGCAGTATTTT.

The chain joins TRBV29-1 to TRBJ2-7; D is undetermined. V lost 1 base, J lost 5 bases, and 9 bases lay in between. Germline CDR1 reads SQVTM; CDR2 reads ANQGSEA. The CDR3 contains 12 residues. In nucleotides, the CDR3 is TGCAGCGTTGAAGCGGGTGGCGACGAGCAGTACTTC. Amino acids: CSVEAGGDEQYF.

In this sample, this clonotype turned up many times. The gene calls are TRBV12-3 or TRBV12-4 and TRBJ1-4; D might be TRBD1 (5 bases). The CDR3 spans 15 residues. V was clipped by 0 bases and J by 10 bases, with 15 bases between them. The CDR3 sequence: CASSLAPGTPGKLFF. The CDR3 DNA follows: TGTGCCAGCAGTTTAGCTCCCGGGACCCCTGGAAAACTGTTTTTT.

The table lists this clonotype with a few counts. The V gene is TRBV5-4, the J gene TRBJ2-2; D may be TRBD1 (6 bases). V was shortened by 5 bases and J by 1 base, with 12 bases between the two germline ends. The CDR3 is 15 amino acids. CDR1 and CDR2 (germline): SGHNT, YYREEE (reference sequence). The CDR3 nucleotides read TGTGCCAGCAGGACCCAAGGGGGGAACACCGGGGAGCTGTTTTTT. This translates into CASRTQGGNTGELFF.

This clonotype was seen repeatedly, ten times or more. V gene TRBV6-6 combines with J gene TRBJ1-1; D call uncertain. With 7 bases removed from V and 3 bases from J, the gap between germline ends came to 12 bases. Germline assignment: CDR1 MNHNY and CDR2 SVGAGI (reference sequence). This CDR3 is 13 amino acids long. CDR3 sequence (DNA): TGTGCCAGCACCCTAGGGAGCTACACTGAAGCTTTCTTT. Its protein is CASTLGSYTEAFF.

This clonotype was observed at least ten times. The CDR3 nucleotides are TGTGCCAGCAGCCAAGTGTTGATAGCGGGCTACAATGAGCAGTTCTTC. This sequence encodes CASSQVLIAGYNEQFF. The J gene is TRBJ2-1, the V gene TRBV4-2; TRBD2 matches at 7 bases. Per the germline V gene, CDR1 is LGHNA and CDR2 is YNFKEQ. This CDR3 is built from 16 residues. Trimming took 1 base from V and 3 from J; bases not matched to a gene: 6.

The J gene is TRBJ1-2, the V gene TRBV9; D not resolved. V was trimmed by 2 bases and J by 4 bases, leaving 9 bases between them. The CDR3 length is 13 residues. CDR1 and CDR2 (germline): SGDLS, YYNGEE. CDR3 in amino acids: CASSVNGVYGYTF. CDR3 coding DNA: TGTGCCAGCAGCGTGAACGGGGTCTATGGCTACACCTTC. Variable domain in full (rest from reference TRBV9 and TRBJ1-2): DSGVTQTPKHLITATGQRVTLRCSPRSGDLSVYWYQQSLDQGLQFLIQYYNGEERAKGNILERFSAQQFPDLHSELNLSSLELGDSALYFCASSVNGVYGYTFGSGTRLTVV.

This chain links TRBV20-1 with TRBJ2-1; D may be TRBD1 (5 bases). Trimming shortened V by 2 bases and J by 4 bases, and 18 bases separated the two germline ends. This CDR3 comprises 16 residues. Germline CDR1 is DFQATT and CDR2 is SNEGSKA (reference sequence). The CDR3 protein is CSARLLGHEVYNEQFF. Written as DNA, the CDR3 is TGCAGTGCTAGACTTCTAGGACATGAGGTTTACAATGAGCAGTTCTTC.

The V call is TRBV20-1, the J call TRBJ2-5; tentatively, D is TRBD1 or TRBD2 (5 bases each). CDR1 DFQATT and CDR2 SNEGSKA come from the germline V gene (reference sequence). The CDR3 is 13 amino acids. V lost 6 bases to trimming and J lost 4 bases, with 15 bases between them. In DNA form, the CDR3 reads TGCAGTGCGCCTCCAGGGACGGGAGAGACCCAGTACTTC. Translated: CSAPPGTGETQYF.

V gene TRBV10-3 combines with J gene TRBJ2-2; D perhaps matches TRBD2 (6 bases). V was cut by 3 bases and J by 3 bases, with 11 bases left in between. CDR3 length: 15 residues. Looked up from germline, CDR1 is ENHRY and CDR2 is SYGVKD. The CDR3 is CAISDGRRDTGELFF. The CDR3, as DNA: TGTGCCATCAGTGATGGGAGGCGCGACACCGGGGAGCTGTTTTTT.

This clonotype came up many times. This sequence joins TRBV9 and TRBJ2-7, with D tentatively TRBD1 (6 bases). CDR1 SGDLS and CDR2 YYNGEE come from the germline V gene. The CDR3 totals 14 residues. V lost 0 bases and J lost 5, with 12 bases in between. Here the CDR3 DNA reads TGTGCCAGCAGCGTAGACCAGGGGATACACGAGCAGTACTTC. Translated, it gives CASSVDQGIHEQYF.

The chain is built from TRBV5-6 and TRBJ1-2; unclear D gene. The germline V and J ends were trimmed by 4 bases and 4 bases, with 20 bases remaining between them. CDR3 length: 16 amino acids. Per germline, CDR1 SGHDT and CDR2 YYEEEE. The CDR3 loop reads CASSPPGRKTAYGYTF. CDR3 in DNA: TGTGCCAGCAGCCCGCCCGGACGGAAAACGGCCTATGGCTACACCTTC.

This clonotype was detected ten times or more. The V and J genes are TRBV2 and TRBJ2-1, with a tentative D call TRBD1 (6 bases). This CDR3 spans 13 amino acids. Germline values: CDR1 SNHLY, CDR2 FYNNEI. With 6 bases removed from V and 5 bases from J, the gap between germline ends came to 11 bases. The CDR3 protein is CASRKDSNNEQFF. As DNA, the CDR3 is TGTGCCAGCAGAAAGGACAGCAACAATGAGCAGTTCTTC.

This clonotype was seen repeatedly, ten times or more. The J gene is TRBJ1-1, the V gene TRBV29-1; no firm D call. Trimming pared 6 bases from V and 8 bases from J, leaving 10 bases between. The CDR3 consists of 10 residues. Germline loops: CDR1 SQVTM, CDR2 ANQGSEA. CDR3 amino acids: CSVLGSEAFF. CDR3 DNA: TGCAGCGTGCTGGGTTCCGAAGCTTTCTTT.

The chain employs TRBV11-1 and TRBJ2-7; unclear D gene. There are 15 residues in the CDR3. Germline lookup yields CDR1 SGHAT and CDR2 FQDESV (reference sequence). Trimming cost V 6 bases and J 1 base, with 16 bases left between them. As DNA, the CDR3 is TGTGCCAGCAGTCATTTGGAGACCGCGTCCTACGAGCAGTACTTC. Its protein product is CASSHLETASYEQYF.

This clonotype was seen at least ten times. The chain links TRBV18 to TRBJ2-5; the D gene is possibly TRBD2 (5 bases). Per germline, CDR1 KGHSH and CDR2 LQKENI. Trimming stripped 3 bases from V and 0 bases from J, with 11 bases between. CDR3 length equals 15 residues. As DNA, the CDR3 is TGTGCCAGCTCACCGCTCGGAGCGGACCAAGAGACCCAGTACTTC. It specifies CASSPLGADQETQYF.

In its sample, this clonotype was seen many times. The chain carries TRBV28 and TRBJ1-1; D might be TRBD1 (5 bases). Deletions cut 6 bases from V and 0 bases from J, with 14 bases between. CDR3 length: 15 residues. CDR1 and CDR2 (germline): MDHEN, SYDVKM. Here the CDR3 reads CASRRGTAMNTEAFF. The CDR3 coding sequence is TGTGCCAGCAGACGGGGGACCGCCATGAACACTGAAGCTTTCTTT.

This clonotype was seen ten or more times. V gene TRBV7-6 combines with J gene TRBJ1-5, with 7 bases fitting TRBD1. Germline V gene lookup returns CDR1 SGHVS and CDR2 FNYEAQ. The CDR3 covers 14 residues. Trimming cost V 2 bases and J 5 bases; bases outside gene matches: 3. For the CDR3, the DNA is TGTGCCAGCAGCTTAAGAGGGGGCGATCAGCCCCAGCATTTT. Residues: CASSLRGGDQPQHF.

This clonotype was seen a handful of times. The chain has TRBV19 and TRBJ2-2, with a tentative D call TRBD2 (5 bases). The CDR3 has 14 amino acids. CDR1 and CDR2 (germline): LNHDA, SQIVND (reference sequence). V lost 5 bases to trimming and J lost 8 bases, with 15 bases between them. For the CDR3, the DNA is TGTGCCAGTAGTGTCGGGGTCCCGACGGGGGAGCTGTTTTTT. Translation gives CASSVGVPTGELFF. Using reference TRBV19 and TRBJ2-2 for the parts outside the CDR3, the full variable domain is DGGITQSPKYLFRKEGQNVTLSCEQNLNHDAMYWYRQDPGQGLRLIYYSQIVNDFQKGDIAEGYSVSREKKESFPLTVTSAQKNPTAFYLCASSVGVPTGELFFGEGSRLTVL.

In its sample, this clonotype was seen many times. The rearrangement uses TRBV7-2 and TRBJ2-3; possibly TRBD2 for D (6 bases). V lost 2 bases to trimming and J lost 2 bases, with 8 bases between them. The CDR3 spans 14 residues. Germline loops: CDR1 SGHTA, CDR2 FQGNSA. This CDR3 reads CASSLRESTDTQYF. The CDR3 DNA sequence: TGTGCCAGCAGCTTACGGGAGTCCACAGATACGCAGTATTTT.

V usage is TRBV12-5 and J usage is TRBJ2-1, with 9 bases aligning to TRBD2. Germline CDR1 LGHNT, CDR2 FRNRAP. The CDR3 totals 14 residues. V lost 3 bases and J lost 6; bases outside the gene matches: 3. CDR3 nucleotides: TGTGCTAGTGGTTTTGCGGGGGGGCTCAATGAGCAGTTCTTC. It encodes CASGFAGGLNEQFF.

This clonotype showed up many times. V gene TRBV7-6 combines with J gene TRBJ2-7; 8 nucleotides align to TRBD2. The CDR3 runs 14 residues. Germline trimming cut 4 bases from V and 1 base from J; bases unmatched to any gene: 3. Germline V gene sequence: CDR1 SGHVS, CDR2 FNYEAQ. The CDR3 DNA reads as TGTGCCAGCAGCTACGGGGGGGATTCCTACGAGCAGTACTTC. This translates into CASSYGGDSYEQYF.

This clonotype occurred once. CDR3 coding DNA: TGTGCCACCAGCAGAGGACTAGCGGCGAACACCGGGGAGCTGTTTTTT. It encodes CATSRGLAANTGELFF. J is TRBJ2-2 and V is TRBV15; 9 bases are shared with TRBD2. With 1 base clipped from V and 0 bases from J, the junction kept 0 bases outside the gene matches. The CDR3 is made up of 16 amino acids. The germline CDR1 and CDR2 sequences are LNHNV and YYDKDF (reference sequence).

A few counts support this clonotype. This chain connects TRBV27 to TRBJ1-2; D possibly corresponds to TRBD1 (6 bases). This CDR3 has 15 residues. From germline, CDR1 is MNHEY and CDR2 SMNVEV (reference sequence). Trimming removed 8 bases at V and 5 bases at J, with 21 bases between. CDR3 sequence reads: CASASWGGDIYGYTF. The CDR3 DNA follows: TGTGCCAGCGCCTCTTGGGGGGGCGATATATATGGCTACACCTTC.

This clonotype was recorded at least ten times. The CDR3 coding sequence is TGTGCCAGCAGATCGACTAGCGGCGGCAATGAGCAGTTCTTC. As protein: CASRSTSGGNEQFF. This chain joins TRBV4-2 and TRBJ2-1; 9 nucleotides line up with TRBD2. Germline V CDR1 and CDR2: LGHNA, YNFKEQ. CDR3 size: 14 residues. With V trimmed by 6 bases and J by 6 bases, 6 bases remained unmatched.